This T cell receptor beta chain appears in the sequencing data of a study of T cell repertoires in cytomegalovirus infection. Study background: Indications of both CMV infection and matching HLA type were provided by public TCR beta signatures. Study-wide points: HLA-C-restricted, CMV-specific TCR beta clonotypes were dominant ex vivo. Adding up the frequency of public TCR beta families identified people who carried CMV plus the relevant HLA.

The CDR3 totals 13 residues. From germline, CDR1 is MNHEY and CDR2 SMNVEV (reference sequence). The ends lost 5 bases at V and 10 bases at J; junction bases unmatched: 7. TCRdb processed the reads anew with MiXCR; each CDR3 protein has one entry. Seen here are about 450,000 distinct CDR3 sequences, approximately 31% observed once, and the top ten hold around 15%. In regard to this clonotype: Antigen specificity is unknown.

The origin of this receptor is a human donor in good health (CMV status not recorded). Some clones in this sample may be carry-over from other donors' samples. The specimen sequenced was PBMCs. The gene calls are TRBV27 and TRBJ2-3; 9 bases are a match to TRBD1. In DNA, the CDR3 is TGTGCCAGCAGTCCCGGGGGACAGGGTTCGCAGTATTTT. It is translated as CASSPGGQGSQYF.